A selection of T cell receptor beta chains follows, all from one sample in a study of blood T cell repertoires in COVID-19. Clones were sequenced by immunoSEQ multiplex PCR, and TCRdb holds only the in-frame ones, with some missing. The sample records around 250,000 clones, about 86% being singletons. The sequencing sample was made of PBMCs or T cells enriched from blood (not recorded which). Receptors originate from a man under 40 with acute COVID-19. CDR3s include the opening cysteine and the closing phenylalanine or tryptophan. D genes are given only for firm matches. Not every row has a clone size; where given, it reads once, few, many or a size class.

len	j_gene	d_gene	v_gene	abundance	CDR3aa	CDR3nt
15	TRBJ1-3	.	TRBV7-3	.	CASSSDRVSGNTIYF	TGTGCCAGCAGCTCGGACAGAGTCTCTGGAAACACCATATATTTT
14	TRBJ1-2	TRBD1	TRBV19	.	CASTTGQARGGYTF	TGTGCCAGTACCACAGGACAGGCTCGCGGTGGCTACACCTTC
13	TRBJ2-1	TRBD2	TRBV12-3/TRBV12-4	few	CASRPGLPREQFF	TGTGCCAGCAGACCGGGACTACCCCGGGAACAGTTCTTC
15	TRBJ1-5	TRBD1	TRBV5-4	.	CASSYGTDSNQPQHF	TGTGCCAGCAGCTACGGGACAGATAGCAATCAGCCCCAGCATTTT
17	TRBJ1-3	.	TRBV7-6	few	CASSLLGVRDRRDTIYF	TGTGCCAGCAGCCTCCTAGGGGTTCGGGACCGGAGGGACACCATATATTTT
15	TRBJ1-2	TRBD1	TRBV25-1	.	CASSVTGGSNYGYTF	TGTGCCAGCAGTGTGACAGGGGGCTCTAACTATGGCTACACCTTC
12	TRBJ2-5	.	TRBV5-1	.	CASSLAGETQYF	TGCGCCAGCAGCTTGGCAGGGGAGACCCAGTACTTC
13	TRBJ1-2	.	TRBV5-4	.	CASSLDRRSGYTF	TGTGCCAGCAGCTTGGACAGGCGTAGTGGCTACACCTTC
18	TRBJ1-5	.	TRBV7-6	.	CASSLGRQGRDSNQPQHF	TGTGCCAGCAGCTTAGGCAGGCAGGGGAGAGATAGCAATCAGCCCCAGCATTTT
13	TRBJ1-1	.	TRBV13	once	CASSPVSGTEAFF	TGTGCCAGCAGCCCCGTCTCGGGCACTGAAGCTTTCTTT
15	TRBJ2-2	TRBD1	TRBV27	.	CASSLGQGVSGELFF	TGTGCCAGCAGTTTGGGACAGGGGGTATCTGGGGAGCTGTTTTTT
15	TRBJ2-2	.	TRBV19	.	CASSIDQGSTGELFF	TGTGCCAGTAGTATAGATCAGGGGAGTACCGGGGAGCTGTTTTTT
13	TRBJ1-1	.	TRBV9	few	CASSLIPGTEAFF	TGTGCCAGCAGCTTAATACCGGGGACTGAAGCTTTCTTT
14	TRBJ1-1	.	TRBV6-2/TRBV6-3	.	CASSYMVRNTEAFF	TGTGCCAGCAGTTATATGGTCAGAAACACTGAAGCTTTCTTT
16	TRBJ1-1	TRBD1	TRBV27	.	CASTQMGGGGSAEAFF	TGTGCCAGCACTCAAATGGGCGGAGGGGGCAGCGCTGAAGCTTTCTTT
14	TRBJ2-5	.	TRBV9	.	CASSVRTGQETQYF	TGTGCCAGCAGCGTAAGAACAGGGCAAGAGACCCAGTACTTC
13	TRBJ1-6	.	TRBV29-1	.	CSAIVEGNSPLHF	TGCAGCGCCATTGTGGAGGGTAATTCACCCCTCCACTTT
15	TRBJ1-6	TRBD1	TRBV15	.	CATSRDQGADSPLHF	TGTGCCACCAGCAGAGATCAGGGGGCTGATTCACCCCTCCACTTT
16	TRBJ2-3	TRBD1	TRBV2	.	CASRGVGTGRTDTQYF	TGTGCCAGCAGGGGGGTGGGGACAGGTCGCACAGATACGCAGTATTTT
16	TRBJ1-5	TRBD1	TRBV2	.	CASSEAGGQGNQPQHF	TGTGCCAGCAGTGAAGCAGGGGGACAGGGCAATCAGCCCCAGCATTTT
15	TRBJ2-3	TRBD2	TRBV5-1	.	CASSFRGTSGDTQYF	TGCGCCAGCAGCTTTCGGGGGACTAGCGGGGATACGCAGTATTTT
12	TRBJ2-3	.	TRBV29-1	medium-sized	CSGGAGADTQYF	TGCAGCGGGGGGGCAGGGGCAGATACGCAGTATTTT
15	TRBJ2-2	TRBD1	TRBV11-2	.	CASSFRQGSTGELFF	TGTGCCAGCAGCTTCAGACAGGGGAGCACCGGGGAGCTGTTTTTT